Listed below are T cell receptor beta chains from one sample, sequenced in a study of human thymus T cells. The protocol was immunoSEQ multiplex PCR, while the TCRdb copy is restricted to in-frame clones and leaves out a portion. The repertoire holds approximately 70,000 clones, with 95% as singletons. The specimen sequenced was thymus tissue. The receptors come from a girl under three years old with a congenital heart defect but otherwise immunologically healthy. The CDR3 runs from the conserved cysteine through the conserved F or W. The D gene is left open where the match is weak. Part of the rows lack a size; the others show once, few, many or a class for expanded clones.

D,V,size,J,DNA,CDR3
TRBD1,TRBV5-4,.,TRBJ2-1,TGTGCCAGCAGCTTGGCAACCGGGACAGGGGGCTTGAGATCCTACAATGAGCAGTTCTTC,CASSLATGTGGLRSYNEQFF
TRBD2,TRBV29-1,.,TRBJ2-6,TGCAGCGTTGGACCTAGCGGGGTGGACAAGGCCTCTGGGGCCAACGTCCTGACTTTC,CSVGPSGVDKASGANVLTF
TRBD2,TRBV29-1,.,TRBJ2-1,TGCAGCGTTGACAGGTCTAGCGGCTACAATGAGCAGTTCTTC,CSVDRSSGYNEQFF
.,TRBV4-2,.,TRBJ2-3,TGTGCCAGCAGCCAAAGGGGTCCAGATACGCAGTATTTT,CASSQRGPDTQYF
.,TRBV7-2,.,TRBJ2-4,TGTGCCAGCAGCCCCATAGCTGGGGGGCGCAAAAACATTCAGTACTTC,CASSPIAGGRKNIQYF
TRBD2,TRBV7-2,.,TRBJ2-1,TGTGCCAGCAGCTTAGCGGGAGGGAACCTAGCGGTTTCCTACAATGAGCAGTTCTTC,CASSLAGGNLAVSYNEQFF
TRBD1,TRBV28,.,TRBJ2-7,TGTGCCAGCAGTCCCCACCGAGGGGGCTCGGACGAGCAGTACTTC,CASSPHRGGSDEQYF
.,TRBV19,once,TRBJ1-5,TGTGCCAGTAGTACAAAACAGGGACCTCGGCAGCCCCAGCATTTT,CASSTKQGPRQPQHF
TRBD1,TRBV14,.,TRBJ2-5,TGTGCCAGCAGCGAGATGCAGGGGGCCCAGGAGACCCAGTACTTC,CASSEMQGAQETQYF
.,TRBV18,few,TRBJ2-1,TGTGCCAGCTCCGGGACAAGGAATGAGCAGTTCTTC,CASSGTRNEQFF
.,TRBV5-4,.,TRBJ1-1,TGTGCCAGCAGTTCCCGCGGGAACACTGAAGCTTTCTTT,CASSSRGNTEAFF
TRBD2,TRBV5-1,.,TRBJ2-3,TGCGCCAGCAGCTCTTGGCCCGTAGCGGGAGGGAGTAGCACAGATACGCAGTATTTT,CASSSWPVAGGSSTDTQYF
TRBD1,TRBV7-9,.,TRBJ1-1,TGTGCCAGCAGCTTACTCGGCGGAAACAGGGGATGCCTGAACACTGAAGCTTTCTTT,CASSLLGGNRGCLNTEAFF
.,TRBV5-1,.,TRBJ2-1,TGCGCCAGCAGCGAAGGGGGAGCCGATGAGCAGTTCTTC,CASSEGGADEQFF
.,TRBV5-1,.,TRBJ2-7,TGCGCCAGCAGGTCTCAGGGGGGAGTATACGAGCAGTACTTC,CASRSQGGVYEQYF
.,TRBV6-1,.,TRBJ1-4,TGTGCCAGCCGGCCGGGATGGGGGGAAAAACTGTTTTTT,CASRPGWGEKLFF
TRBD1,TRBV5-6,.,TRBJ1-2,TGTGCCAGCAGCTTTTCATCGACAGGGTTAGATGGCTACACCTTC,CASSFSSTGLDGYTF
.,TRBV27,.,TRBJ2-1,TGTGCCAGCAGTTTCCCGGGGAGCGATTACAATGAGCAGTTCTTC,CASSFPGSDYNEQFF
TRBD2,TRBV5-8,.,TRBJ2-1,TGTGCCAGCAGCCGCTCTAGCGGGGACTCCTACAATGAGCAGTTCTTC,CASSRSSGDSYNEQFF
TRBD1,TRBV7-8,.,TRBJ2-3,TGTGCCAGCAGCTTAGGGGGACAGGGGGCCACAGATACGCAGTATTTT,CASSLGGQGATDTQYF
TRBD2,TRBV15,.,TRBJ2-1,TGTGCCACTAGAGTAGCGGGAGGGAGCTCCTACAATGAGCAGTTCTTC,CATRVAGGSSYNEQFF
TRBD1,TRBV30,.,TRBJ1-4,TGTGCCTGGAGTAACACAGGGGGCGGTGAAAAACTGTTTTTT,CAWSNTGGGEKLFF
.,TRBV19,once,TRBJ2-1,TGTGCCACAGAAAGAAGGACACCTCGGGGCCATGAGCAGTTCTTC,CATERRTPRGHEQFF
.,TRBV7-9,.,TRBJ2-1,TGTGCCAGCAGCTTAGGGTCAGTTACCTACAATGAGCAGTTCTTC,CASSLGSVTYNEQFF
.,TRBV27,.,TRBJ1-4,TGTGCCAGCAGTCCCCGTTTTTTTCCCCCGACAGGCGGAAATGAAAAACTGTTTTTT,CASSPRFFPPTGGNEKLFF
TRBD1,TRBV28,once,TRBJ2-7,TGTGCCAGCAGTTTGCAAGGACAGGGTAGCTCCTACGAGCAGTACTTC,CASSLQGQGSSYEQYF
TRBD2,TRBV23-1,.,TRBJ2-1,TGCGCCAGCAGTCCCATTCCGTGGGGACTAGATCCCTACAATGAGCAGTTCTTC,CASSPIPWGLDPYNEQFF
.,TRBV10-3,.,TRBJ2-1,TGTGCCGTCCTCATCCAGTCGGTTCTGGGGCACCCCGAGCAGTTCTTC,CAVLIQSVLGHPEQFF
.,TRBV5-8,.,TRBJ2-1,TGTGCCAGCAGCTTGAGGGGGTCCAATGAGCAGTTCTTC,CASSLRGSNEQFF
.,TRBV7-6,.,TRBJ2-2,TGTGCCAGCAGCTCTTCCAGGGGACCCGGGGAGCTGTTTTTT,CASSSSRGPGELFF
.,TRBV19,.,TRBJ1-1,TGTGCCAGTAGTATTGTTACAGGGAGAGACACTGAAGCTTTCTTT,CASSIVTGRDTEAFF
.,TRBV27,.,TRBJ1-5,TGTGCCAGCAGTTTATCGTCCAGGGATGTCAATCAGCCCCAGCATTTT,CASSLSSRDVNQPQHF
.,TRBV11-3,.,TRBJ1-2,TGTGCCAGCAGCTTGGGGGGAGGACGAGGCTACACCTTC,CASSLGGGRGYTF
.,TRBV7-6,.,TRBJ2-2,TGTGCCAGCACCTATCTGAGACAGGGAGGAACCGGGGAGCTGTTTTTT,CASTYLRQGGTGELFF
.,TRBV5-1,.,TRBJ1-2,TGCGCCAGCAGCTTGCGTAACTTCCTAGAACCCATCTATGGCTACACCTTC,CASSLRNFLEPIYGYTF
TRBD1,TRBV27,once,TRBJ1-2,TGTGCCAGCAGTTTAACAGGGGCCGACTATGGCTACACCTTC,CASSLTGADYGYTF
.,TRBV6-6,.,TRBJ2-3,TGTGCCAGCAGTTACGCAGGGTGCCCCAATACGCAGTATTTT,CASSYAGCPNTQYF
TRBD2,TRBV5-1,.,TRBJ2-5,TGCGCCAGCAGCCATGGGCCGAGCGGGAGACCAGGGGAGACCCAGTACTTC,CASSHGPSGRPGETQYF
TRBD1,TRBV4-1,.,TRBJ1-5,TGCGCCAGCTCCTGGACAGGGGGCGCGCCCCAGCATTTT,CASSWTGGAPQHF
TRBD1,TRBV28,.,TRBJ2-3,TGTGCCAGCAGTTCGAAACATACCCCGCCGGGACAGGGGAGAACAGATACGCAGTATTTT,CASSSKHTPPGQGRTDTQYF
TRBD2,TRBV4-1,.,TRBJ2-1,TGCGCCAGCAGCCGCAGGGAGGCTAGCGGGGGTTACAATGAGCAGTTCTTC,CASSRREASGGYNEQFF
.,TRBV18,.,TRBJ1-4,TGTGCCAGCTCACCCTCACCGTTCGGGGTTCCAACTAATGAAAAACTGTTTTTT,CASSPSPFGVPTNEKLFF
.,TRBV28,.,TRBJ2-1,TGTGCCAGCAGCTCTGGTGGGGGGAGAACCTACAATGAGCAGTTCTTC,CASSSGGGRTYNEQFF
.,TRBV5-6,.,TRBJ2-7,TGTGCCAGCAGCTTGGATGTACTCGGGACGGAGAATGAGGCATACGAGCAGTACTTC,CASSLDVLGTENEAYEQYF
.,TRBV4-1,.,TRBJ2-7,TGCGCCAGCAGCCCGCCCGTGGGGCTAGGCCCTTGGGTACAGTACGAGCAGTACTTC,CASSPPVGLGPWVQYEQYF
TRBD2,TRBV5-1,.,TRBJ2-1,TGCGCCAGCAGAGGGCGGGAGTTGGGCAATGAGCAGTTCTTC,CASRGRELGNEQFF
.,TRBV6-5,few,TRBJ1-5,TGTGCCAGCAGTTACTCGAGGGGCAATCAGCCCCAGCATTTT,CASSYSRGNQPQHF
.,TRBV19,.,TRBJ1-2,TGTGCCAGTAGTATTTACGCTGGGGATGGCTACACCTTC,CASSIYAGDGYTF
.,TRBV7-9,.,TRBJ2-7,TGTGCCAGCAGCTTCGTGGGGCACTCCTACGAGCAGTACTTC,CASSFVGHSYEQYF
.,TRBV12-5,.,TRBJ2-1,TGTGCTAGTGGTTTGATGAGGGACAACTCCTACAATGAGCAGTTCTTC,CASGLMRDNSYNEQFF
TRBD2,TRBV27,.,TRBJ2-3,TGTGCCAGCAGTGTCCCGGGACTAGCGACCCAAACAGATACGCAGTATTTT,CASSVPGLATQTDTQYF
TRBD2,TRBV25-1,once,TRBJ2-4,TGTGCCAGCAGTGAATATGGAGCGGGAGGTGGCGGGAACATTCAGTACTTC,CASSEYGAGGGGNIQYF
TRBD2,TRBV27,.,TRBJ2-2,TGTGCCAGCAGTTCTCCGGGACTAGCGGGGACCGGGGAGCTGTTTTTT,CASSSPGLAGTGELFF
.,TRBV27,.,TRBJ1-1,TGTGCCAGCAGTTCCTTTTCGGTAATCCCCTCGGACACTGAAGCTTTCTTT,CASSSFSVIPSDTEAFF
TRBD2,TRBV7-2,.,TRBJ2-5,TGTGCCAGCAGCTTAGCTCTAGCGGGAGTGACAGAGACCCAGTACTTC,CASSLALAGVTETQYF